This T cell receptor beta chain came from a study of neurological immune-mediated disorders. Study at large: Relapsing-remitting disease affected 31, and secondary progressive 3, of about 34 multiple sclerosis patients.

Findings of the study overall: HTLV-1-associated myelopathy had the most TCR clonal expansion, and multiple sclerosis had the least, less than healthy controls. The multiple sclerosis repertoire cluster had no clinical or MRI correlate.

There are 15 residues in the CDR3. V shed 5 bases and J shed 1 base, with 9 bases lying between them. 5'RACE with 10-nucleotide random UMIs generated the cDNA. TCRdb processed the 5' RACE reads anew with MiXCR; each CDR3 protein has one entry. The table shows over 65,000 distinct CDR3 sequences, with 2% to 3% occurring only once. This clonotype came up many times. Its matching antigen is unknown. What was sequenced was PBMCs. This chain links TRBV12-3 or TRBV12-4 with TRBJ2-6, with D maybe TRBD2 (6 bases). This TCR derives from a woman in her twenties or thirties with multiple sclerosis. CDR3 nucleotide sequence: TGTGCCAGCAGTGTGGGGGGATCTGGGGCCAACGTCCTGACTTTC. Protein product: CASSVGGSGANVLTF.